The following is a T cell receptor beta chain sequence with its context. From germline, CDR1 is SGDLS and CDR2 YYNGEE. The CDR3 is made up of 13 amino acids. Trimming stripped 4 bases from V and 0 bases from J, with 7 bases between. Donors in Cohort 3 who had recovered were those with two negative PCRs, healthcare professional clearance, or resolution of their symptoms. This sample is drawn from a study of blood T cell repertoires in COVID-19. Per the authors' pipeline: Reference gene primer amplification gave nucleated cell count estimates. Assay used: immunoSEQ multiplex PCR; TCRdb lists only in-frame clones, some missing. V, J and clone size are those of that table, while D and trimming were read from the DNA. The data contain about 460,000 clones, around nine tenths of them singletons.

V and J are TRBV9 and TRBJ2-5; no reliable D call. The sequenced sample consisted of PBMCs or T cells enriched from blood (not recorded which). The sequence was obtained from a woman aged 55-70 years who had recovered from COVID-19. The CDR3 is CASSPNYQETQYF. In DNA, the CDR3 is TGTGCCAGCAGCCCAAACTACCAAGAGACCCAGTACTTC.